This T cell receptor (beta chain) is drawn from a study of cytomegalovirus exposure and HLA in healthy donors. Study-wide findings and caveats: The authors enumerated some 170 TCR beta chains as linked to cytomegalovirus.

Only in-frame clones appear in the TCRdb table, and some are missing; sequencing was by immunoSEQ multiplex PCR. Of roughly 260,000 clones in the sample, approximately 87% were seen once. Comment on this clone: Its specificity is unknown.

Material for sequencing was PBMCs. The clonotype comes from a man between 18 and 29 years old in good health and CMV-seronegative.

In DNA form, the CDR3 reads TGTGCCAGCAGCTGGCGCGGGACAGGGGTAGAGACCCAGTACTTC. It yields the protein CASSWRGTGVETQYF. The chain is built from TRBV5-6 and TRBJ2-5; 10 bases are a match to TRBD1. CDR3 length equals 15 residues. Germline lookup yields CDR1 SGHDT and CDR2 YYEEEE. The V gene end was trimmed by 3 bases and the J gene end by 4 bases; junction bases not matched to a gene: 6.